One and the same sample provided the 3 T cell receptor beta chains below, sequenced in a study of T cell changes during pregnancy in multiple sclerosis. Clones were read by immunoSEQ multiplex PCR, and TCRdb kept only the in-frame ones, dropping some. This table holds under 150,000 clones, 95% to 98% found once. Sequenced here: peripheral blood, sampled after pregnancy. These receptor sequences come from a female donor with multiple sclerosis, enrolled in a pregnancy study.

The chain links TRBV14 to TRBJ2-5; 13 positions agree with TRBD2. Losses at the gene ends were 1 base for V and 2 bases for J; bases not matched to a gene: 7. CDR1 and CDR2 from the germline V gene are SGHDN and FVKESK. This CDR3 has 18 amino acids. The CDR3 coding sequence is TGTGCCAGCAGCCAAGTCGGAGAGGGACTAGCGGGGCAAGAGACCCAGTACTTC. As protein: CASSQVGEGLAGQETQYF. The full variable domain, with the rest looked up from reference TRBV14 and TRBJ2-5, is EAGVTQFPSHSVIEKGQTVTLRCDPISGHDNLYWYRRVMGKEIKFLLHFVKESKQDESGMPNNRFLAERTGGTYSTLKVQPAELEDSGVYFCASSQVGEGLAGQETQYFGPGTRLLVL.

This chain uses TRBV9 with TRBJ1-4, with TRBD1 matching over 10 bases. Germline trimming cut 3 bases from V and 8 bases from J; bases unmatched to any gene: 7. The germline CDR1 and CDR2 sequences are SGDLS and YYNGEE. The CDR3 sequence is 15 residues long. The CDR3 protein is CASSGGQGVREKLFF. CDR3 nucleotides: TGTGCCAGCAGCGGAGGACAGGGGGTGCGAGAAAAACTGTTTTTT.

The chain combines TRBV7-2 with TRBJ2-5, with TRBD2 as a possible D gene (5 bases). The CDR3 sequence is 15 residues long. Per the germline V gene, CDR1 is SGHTA and CDR2 is FQGNSA. The V gene lost 3 bases and the J gene lost 2 bases, with 13 bases spanning the gap. CDR3 sequence: CASSFGGGGQETQYF. The DNA of the CDR3 is TGTGCCAGCAGCTTCGGCGGAGGCGGTCAAGAGACCCAGTACTTC.